A single sample is the source of the 12 T cell receptor beta chains below, sequenced in a study of shared clonotypes between healthy human individuals. Positive CCR7 selection of CD45RO-negative cells yielded the naive CD8 cells, and terminally differentiated effector memory CD45RA+ cells were excluded. Profiling relied on immunoSEQ multiplex PCR, and the TCRdb table lists in-frame clones only, not all of them. The sample carries about 2.2 million clones, around 93% recorded once. Sequencing input: naive CD8+ T cells from PBMCs. All receptors come from a man aged 18 to 29 in good health. Some clones in this sample may be carry-over from other donors' samples.

The chain carries TRBV19 and TRBJ2-1; 7 positions agree with TRBD1. V lost 2 bases, J lost 5 bases, and 6 bases stayed unmatched. CDR1 LNHDA and CDR2 SQIVND come from the germline V gene (reference sequence). The CDR3 length is 15 residues. The CDR3 DNA is TGTGCCAGTAGTATACGACAGGGTGCAAACAATGAGCAGTTCTTC. It specifies CASSIRQGANNEQFF.

As regards this clone: Other DNA sequences in this specimen translate into the identical CDR3. The chain employs TRBV7-9 and TRBJ2-7, with 7 nucleotides matching TRBD1. Per the germline V gene, CDR1 is SEHNR and CDR2 is FQNEAQ (reference sequence). The CDR3 sequence is 14 residues long. Trimming took 0 bases from V and 3 from J; bases not matched to a gene: 2. CDR3 sequence reads: CASSLAGTDYEQYF. The CDR3 nucleotides read TGTGCCAGCAGCTTAGCGGGGACAGACTACGAGCAGTACTTC.

V usage is TRBV6-5 and J usage is TRBJ1-2; tentative D call: TRBD1 (5 bases). V was cut by 10 bases and J by 6 bases, with 15 bases left in between. Germline V lookup: CDR1 MNHEY, CDR2 SVGAGI. The CDR3 consists of 12 residues. Here the CDR3 reads CAKGPGTDGYTF. CDR3 nucleotides: TGTGCCAAGGGGCCGGGAACCGATGGCTACACCTTC.

The V and J genes are TRBV11-3 and TRBJ2-1; TRBD2 agrees at 8 bases. Losses at the gene ends were 0 bases for V and 4 bases for J; bases not matched to a gene: 5. This CDR3 spans 16 amino acids. Germline CDR1 and CDR2: SGHNT and YENEEA. Here the CDR3 DNA reads TGTGCCAGCAGCTTAGATATGGCTAGCGGGTACAATGAGCAGTTCTTC. Amino acid sequence: CASSLDMASGYNEQFF.

This chain connects TRBV28 to TRBJ2-3, with 8 bases identical to TRBD2. This CDR3 has 17 amino acids. Unmatched junction bases numbered 18, after V lost 6 bases and J lost 7 bases. The germline V gene has CDR1 MDHEN and CDR2 SYDVKM. The DNA of the CDR3 is TGTGCCAGCAGCATAATAAGAACTAGCGGACGTGTGTATACGCAGTATTTT. Protein sequence: CASSIIRTSGRVYTQYF.

The chain joins TRBV5-1 to TRBJ2-1; possible D gene TRBD2, 5 bases. V was trimmed by 4 bases and J by 1 base, leaving 12 bases between them. Germline assignment: CDR1 SGHRS and CDR2 YFSETQ. This CDR3 spans 15 amino acids. As DNA, the CDR3 is TGCGCCAGCAGCCCGGCGTGGGAGTCCTACAATGAGCAGTTCTTC. Protein product: CASSPAWESYNEQFF. Full variable domain (missing parts from reference TRBV5-1 and TRBJ2-1): KAGVTQTPRYLIKTRGQQVTLSCSPISGHRSVSWYQQTPGQGLQFLFEYFSETQRNKGNFPGRFSGRQFSNSRSEMNVSTLELGDSALYLCASSPAWESYNEQFFGPGTRLTVL.

This chain connects TRBV4-1 to TRBJ2-1; 14 bases match TRBD2. V shed 2 bases, J shed 2 bases, and the junction held 8 bases outside the gene matches. The germline V gene encodes CDR1 MGHRA and CDR2 YSYEKL. This CDR3 is 19 amino acids long. The CDR3 nucleotides are TGCGCCAGCAGCCAAAACCGACTAGCGGGAGGGACCGCCTACAATGAGCAGTTCTTC. Its protein product is CASSQNRLAGGTAYNEQFF.

The chain uses TRBV25-1 and TRBJ1-1, with D hard to call. There are 17 residues in the CDR3. Germline V gene data show CDR1 as MGHDK and CDR2 as SYGVNS. The V end lost 3 bases, the J end lost 5 bases, and 22 bases lay between the germline ends. For the CDR3, the DNA is TGTGCCAGCAGTGAGTACGGGGTCAGTGACGGGAGTACTGAAGCTTTCTTT. Protein: CASSEYGVSDGSTEAFF.

This rearrangement joins TRBV16 to TRBJ1-5; D gene unclear. CDR3 length: 16 amino acids. CDR1 is KGHSY, CDR2 FQNENV, per germline. Trimming removed 2 bases at V and 0 bases at J, with 11 bases between. The CDR3 protein is CASSQGVPYSNQPQHF. CDR3 DNA sequence: TGTGCCAGCAGCCAAGGGGTACCCTATAGCAATCAGCCCCAGCATTTT.

This clone was counted once. V usage is TRBV18 and J usage is TRBJ2-5, with a weak D call TRBD1 (6 bases). Germline CDR1 is KGHSH and CDR2 is LQKENI. This CDR3 has 12 residues. V lost 6 bases and J 5 bases, leaving 10 bases between the germline ends. This CDR3 is CASSSRGETQYF. CDR3 bases: TGTGCCAGCTCTTCAAGGGGGGAGACCCAGTACTTC.

V is TRBV30 and J is TRBJ1-6; D remains ambiguous. V gave up 2 bases and J gave up 7 bases, with 12 bases separating them. Germline CDR1 and CDR2: GTSNPN and SVGIG (reference sequence). The CDR3 is 14 amino acids. CDR3: CAWSPLDVNSPLHF. The CDR3, as DNA: TGTGCCTGGAGTCCCCTAGATGTAAATTCACCCCTCCACTTT. Full variable domain (missing parts from reference TRBV30 and TRBJ1-6): SQTIHQWPATLVQPVGSPLSLECTVEGTSNPNLYWYRQAAGRGLQLLFYSVGIGQISSEVPQNLSASRPQDRQFILSSKKLLLSDSGFYLCAWSPLDVNSPLHFGNGTRLTVT.

The chain uses TRBV10-1 and TRBJ2-2, with D perhaps TRBD1 (6 bases). Between the trimmed V and J ends, which lost 2 bases and 4 bases, there was a span of 11 bases. This CDR3 is built from 15 residues. Germline CDR1 WNHNN, CDR2 SYGVQD (reference sequence). The DNA for the CDR3 is TGCGCCAGCAGTGAGATCACAGGGAGCACCGGGGAGCTGTTTTTT. Amino acids: CASSEITGSTGELFF.